This is a list of T cell receptor beta chains from one sample in a study of T cell responses to AZD1222 COVID-19 vaccine. Repertoires were generated with immunoSEQ multiplex PCR, while TCRdb's copy carries only in-frame clones and drops some. The data show 120,000 or so clones, about 90% seen once. The sample here was peripheral blood, taken on day 0 of AZD1222 vaccination. The receptors here all came from an adult in good health. Both conserved end residues are part of each CDR3. Each record gives: V gene, D gene, clone size, J gene, CDR3 protein, CDR3 DNA. The D gene is left open where the match is weak. Part of the rows lack a size; the others show once, few, many or a class for expanded clones.

v_call: TRBV5-1
d_call: -
clone_size: -
j_call: TRBJ2-5
cdr3_aa: CASNRGGETQYF
cdr3_nt: TGCGCCAGCAACCGGGGCGGGGAGACCCAGTACTTC

v_call: TRBV21-1
d_call: -
clone_size: -
j_call: TRBJ2-7
cdr3_aa: CASTGAVLNSYEQYF
cdr3_nt: TGTGCCAGCACTGGGGCGGTATTAAACTCCTACGAGCAGTACTTC

v_call: TRBV6-1
d_call: -
clone_size: -
j_call: TRBJ1-6
cdr3_aa: CASSDLGASNSPLHF
cdr3_nt: TGTGCCAGCAGTGACCTCGGGGCCAGTAATTCACCCCTCCACTTT

v_call: TRBV7-9
d_call: TRBD1
clone_size: -
j_call: TRBJ2-7
cdr3_aa: CASSPPGQGYEQYF
cdr3_nt: TGTGCCAGCAGCCCACCGGGACAGGGGTACGAGCAGTACTTC

v_call: TRBV11-3
d_call: -
clone_size: -
j_call: TRBJ2-4
cdr3_aa: CASSLGDKNIQYF
cdr3_nt: TGTGCCAGCAGCTTGGGAGACAAAAACATTCAGTACTTC

v_call: TRBV11-2
d_call: -
clone_size: -
j_call: TRBJ1-2
cdr3_aa: CASSLEDGVPSYGYTF
cdr3_nt: TGTGCCAGCAGCTTAGAAGACGGGGTCCCCTCCTATGGCTACACCTTC

v_call: TRBV10-2
d_call: TRBD1
clone_size: -
j_call: TRBJ1-5
cdr3_aa: CATQTGGNQPQHF
cdr3_nt: TGCGCCACCCAGACAGGGGGCAATCAGCCCCAGCATTTT

v_call: TRBV24-1
d_call: -
clone_size: few
j_call: TRBJ2-3
cdr3_aa: CATSVQSTDTQYF
cdr3_nt: TGTGCCACCAGTGTTCAGAGCACAGATACGCAGTATTTT

v_call: TRBV3-1/TRBV3-2
d_call: TRBD2
clone_size: -
j_call: TRBJ2-2
cdr3_aa: CASSHRRGVVTGELFF
cdr3_nt: TGTGCCAGCAGCCACCGGCGGGGGGTGGTCACCGGGGAGCTGTTTTTT

v_call: TRBV2
d_call: -
clone_size: -
j_call: TRBJ1-1
cdr3_aa: CARGNTEAFF
cdr3_nt: TGTGCCAGAGGGAACACTGAAGCTTTCTTT

v_call: TRBV2
d_call: -
clone_size: -
j_call: TRBJ1-5
cdr3_aa: CASSEITASNQPQHF
cdr3_nt: TGTGCCAGCAGTGAAATCACTGCCAGCAATCAGCCCCAGCATTTT

v_call: TRBV6-5
d_call: TRBD1
clone_size: -
j_call: TRBJ1-6
cdr3_aa: CASSLSGTDNSPLHF
cdr3_nt: TGTGCCAGCAGCCTATCCGGGACAGACAATTCACCCCTCCACTTT

v_call: TRBV28
d_call: TRBD2
clone_size: -
j_call: TRBJ2-5
cdr3_aa: CASSLWQAGVRTQYF
cdr3_nt: TGTGCCAGCAGTTTATGGCAGGCGGGGGTCCGGACCCAGTACTTC

v_call: TRBV4-2
d_call: -
clone_size: -
j_call: TRBJ1-4
cdr3_aa: CASSQGGRNEKLFF
cdr3_nt: TGTGCCAGCAGCCAAGGGGGACGGAATGAAAAACTGTTTTTT

v_call: TRBV29-1
d_call: TRBD1
clone_size: -
j_call: TRBJ1-2
cdr3_aa: CSVEDLIKDRGVSYTF
cdr3_nt: TGCAGCGTTGAAGACCTTATTAAGGACAGGGGGGTTAGCTACACCTTC

v_call: TRBV28
d_call: -
clone_size: -
j_call: TRBJ1-2
cdr3_aa: CASRGGANYGYTF
cdr3_nt: TGTGCCAGCAGGGGGGGGGCTAACTATGGCTACACCTTC

v_call: TRBV28
d_call: -
clone_size: -
j_call: TRBJ2-5
cdr3_aa: CASSFLEYQETQYF
cdr3_nt: TGTGCCAGCAGTTTTTTAGAGTACCAAGAGACCCAGTACTTC

v_call: TRBV5-4
d_call: TRBD1
clone_size: -
j_call: TRBJ1-1
cdr3_aa: CASSLNRGPDTEAFF
cdr3_nt: TGTGCCAGCAGCTTGAACAGGGGGCCGGACACTGAAGCTTTCTTT

v_call: TRBV15
d_call: -
clone_size: few
j_call: TRBJ1-2
cdr3_aa: CATSREERLGNYGYTF
cdr3_nt: TGTGCCACCAGCAGAGAAGAAAGGTTGGGTAACTATGGCTACACCTTC

v_call: TRBV28
d_call: TRBD1
clone_size: -
j_call: TRBJ1-5
cdr3_aa: CASRIQQGYRNQPQHF
cdr3_nt: TGTGCCAGCAGGATACAACAGGGGTATCGCAATCAGCCCCAGCATTTT

v_call: TRBV5-1
d_call: TRBD1
clone_size: -
j_call: TRBJ2-3
cdr3_aa: CASRYTPRDSRGSTQYF
cdr3_nt: TGCGCCAGCAGATACACCCCCCGGGACAGCCGCGGGTCTACGCAGTATTTT

v_call: TRBV14
d_call: -
clone_size: -
j_call: TRBJ2-5
cdr3_aa: CASSLLNQETQYF
cdr3_nt: TGTGCCAGCAGCCTCCTGAACCAAGAGACCCAGTACTTC

v_call: TRBV2
d_call: -
clone_size: -
j_call: TRBJ2-1
cdr3_aa: CASRAGLVSSYNEQFF
cdr3_nt: TGTGCCAGCAGGGCCGGACTCGTGAGCTCCTACAATGAGCAGTTCTTC

v_call: TRBV25-1
d_call: -
clone_size: -
j_call: TRBJ2-3
cdr3_aa: CASSDPHSTDTQYF
cdr3_nt: TGTGCCAGCAGTGATCCCCATAGCACAGATACGCAGTATTTT

v_call: TRBV3-1/TRBV3-2
d_call: -
clone_size: -
j_call: TRBJ1-3
cdr3_aa: CASSQQSLGSGNTIYF
cdr3_nt: TGTGCCAGCAGCCAACAGTCACTGGGGTCTGGAAACACCATATATTTT

v_call: TRBV7-2
d_call: TRBD1
clone_size: -
j_call: TRBJ1-1
cdr3_aa: CASSSPRGRTEAFF
cdr3_nt: TGTGCCAGCAGCTCCCCGAGGGGGCGCACTGAAGCTTTCTTT

v_call: TRBV7-9
d_call: -
clone_size: -
j_call: TRBJ2-7
cdr3_aa: CASSLAGRDYEQYF
cdr3_nt: TGTGCCAGCAGCTTAGCCGGCAGAGACTACGAGCAGTACTTC

v_call: TRBV5-6
d_call: TRBD2
clone_size: -
j_call: TRBJ2-2
cdr3_aa: CASSLAGGLGTGELFF
cdr3_nt: TGTGCCAGCAGCTTGGCGGGGGGGCTTGGCACCGGGGAGCTGTTTTTT

v_call: TRBV5-1
d_call: -
clone_size: -
j_call: TRBJ1-2
cdr3_aa: CASSLQGENYGYTF
cdr3_nt: TGCGCCAGCAGCTTGCAAGGGGAGAACTATGGCTACACCTTC

v_call: TRBV4-1
d_call: -
clone_size: -
j_call: TRBJ2-3
cdr3_aa: CASSQRLDTSTDTQYF
cdr3_nt: TGCGCCAGCAGCCAACGACTAGACACTAGCACAGATACGCAGTATTTT

v_call: TRBV5-6
d_call: TRBD1
clone_size: -
j_call: TRBJ1-2
cdr3_aa: CASSLTGVRGYTF
cdr3_nt: TGTGCCAGCAGCTTGACAGGGGTAAGAGGCTACACCTTC

v_call: TRBV5-1
d_call: -
clone_size: once
j_call: TRBJ2-1
cdr3_aa: CASSLFNNEQFF
cdr3_nt: TGCGCCAGCAGCTTGTTTAACAATGAGCAGTTCTTC

v_call: TRBV11-2
d_call: -
clone_size: few
j_call: TRBJ1-1
cdr3_aa: CASSLVPPGRNTEAFF
cdr3_nt: TGTGCCAGCAGCTTAGTCCCCCCGGGGCGGAACACTGAAGCTTTCTTT

v_call: TRBV6-5
d_call: TRBD1
clone_size: -
j_call: TRBJ2-3
cdr3_aa: CASRDSPSTDTQYF
cdr3_nt: TGTGCCAGCCGGGACAGCCCCAGCACAGATACGCAGTATTTT

v_call: TRBV18
d_call: TRBD1
clone_size: -
j_call: TRBJ1-2
cdr3_aa: CASSPSQGADYGYTF
cdr3_nt: TGTGCCAGCTCACCGTCGCAGGGGGCTGACTATGGCTACACCTTC

v_call: TRBV29-1
d_call: -
clone_size: -
j_call: TRBJ2-7
cdr3_aa: CSAMGDGLSYEQYF
cdr3_nt: TGCAGCGCGATGGGGGACGGACTCTCCTACGAGCAGTACTTC

v_call: TRBV29-1
d_call: TRBD1
clone_size: -
j_call: TRBJ1-1
cdr3_aa: CSVRIQGGNTEAFF
cdr3_nt: TGCAGCGTCCGGATACAGGGGGGGAACACTGAAGCTTTCTTT

v_call: TRBV10-1
d_call: -
clone_size: -
j_call: TRBJ2-3
cdr3_aa: CASSEGLRGTDTQYF
cdr3_nt: TGCGCCAGCAGTGAGGGTTTGAGGGGCACAGATACGCAGTATTTT

v_call: TRBV24-1
d_call: TRBD2
clone_size: -
j_call: TRBJ2-1
cdr3_aa: CATSESGTSALNEQFF
cdr3_nt: TGTGCCACCAGTGAATCCGGGACTAGCGCTTTAAATGAGCAGTTCTTC

v_call: TRBV10-1
d_call: -
clone_size: -
j_call: TRBJ2-5
cdr3_aa: CASSAAPIGTQYF
cdr3_nt: TGCGCCAGCAGTGCGGCGCCTATCGGGACCCAGTACTTC

v_call: TRBV6-5
d_call: -
clone_size: once
j_call: TRBJ1-1
cdr3_aa: CASSTGLSNTEAFF
cdr3_nt: TGTGCCAGCTCCACGGGACTATCGAACACTGAAGCTTTCTTT

v_call: TRBV27
d_call: -
clone_size: -
j_call: TRBJ1-1
cdr3_aa: CASKAWVKNTEAFF
cdr3_nt: TGTGCCAGCAAGGCGTGGGTGAAGAACACTGAAGCTTTCTTT

v_call: TRBV24-1
d_call: -
clone_size: few
j_call: TRBJ2-3
cdr3_aa: CATSDLQFGGTDTQYF
cdr3_nt: TGTGCCACCAGTGACCTCCAATTCGGGGGCACAGATACGCAGTATTTT

v_call: TRBV28
d_call: -
clone_size: -
j_call: TRBJ2-7
cdr3_aa: CASSLGRNYEQYF
cdr3_nt: TGTGCCAGCAGTTTAGGCAGGAACTACGAGCAGTACTTC

v_call: TRBV9
d_call: TRBD1
clone_size: -
j_call: TRBJ2-7
cdr3_aa: CASSVGGTDYEQYF
cdr3_nt: TGTGCCAGCAGCGTAGGAGGGACAGACTACGAGCAGTACTTC

v_call: TRBV2
d_call: TRBD1
clone_size: once
j_call: TRBJ2-1
cdr3_aa: CASSKTGTEANEQFF
cdr3_nt: TGTGCCAGCAGTAAGACTGGGACAGAGGCCAATGAGCAGTTCTTC

v_call: TRBV19
d_call: TRBD1
clone_size: -
j_call: TRBJ2-1
cdr3_aa: CARPMYRGGYNEQFF
cdr3_nt: TGTGCCAGGCCGATGTACAGGGGTGGCTACAATGAGCAGTTCTTC

v_call: TRBV2
d_call: -
clone_size: once
j_call: TRBJ1-4
cdr3_aa: CASSLGGGAREKLFF
cdr3_nt: TGTGCCAGCAGCCTAGGAGGGGGGGCTAGGGAAAAACTGTTTTTT

v_call: TRBV10-2
d_call: -
clone_size: few
j_call: TRBJ2-3
cdr3_aa: CASSESGGVDTQYF
cdr3_nt: TGCGCCAGCAGTGAGTCGGGGGGAGTAGATACGCAGTATTTT

v_call: TRBV6-5
d_call: -
clone_size: -
j_call: TRBJ1-3
cdr3_aa: CATEKGTTIYF
cdr3_nt: TGTGCCACCGAGAAGGGGACAACCATATATTTT

v_call: TRBV6-4
d_call: -
clone_size: -
j_call: TRBJ1-1
cdr3_aa: CASSDSLNTEAFF
cdr3_nt: TGTGCCAGCAGTGACTCGCTGAACACTGAAGCTTTCTTT

v_call: TRBV10-2
d_call: TRBD1
clone_size: once
j_call: TRBJ2-7
cdr3_aa: CASGEGQGVQYF
cdr3_nt: TGCGCCAGCGGGGAGGGACAGGGAGTGCAGTACTTC

v_call: TRBV30
d_call: -
clone_size: few
j_call: TRBJ2-3
cdr3_aa: CAWGWGPDTQYF
cdr3_nt: TGTGCCTGGGGGTGGGGCCCAGATACGCAGTATTTT

v_call: TRBV7-2
d_call: -
clone_size: -
j_call: TRBJ2-5
cdr3_aa: CASSLVGAAPETQYF
cdr3_nt: TGTGCCAGCAGCTTAGTTGGCGCAGCGCCAGAGACCCAGTACTTC

v_call: TRBV11-3
d_call: TRBD2
clone_size: -
j_call: TRBJ2-1
cdr3_aa: CASSLGRRGAVDEQFF
cdr3_nt: TGTGCCAGCAGCTTAGGGAGGCGGGGGGCCGTCGATGAGCAGTTCTTC

v_call: TRBV7-2
d_call: -
clone_size: -
j_call: TRBJ1-5
cdr3_aa: CASSLNRANQPQHF
cdr3_nt: TGTGCCAGCAGCTTAAATAGGGCAAATCAGCCCCAGCATTTT

v_call: TRBV6-5
d_call: TRBD1
clone_size: once
j_call: TRBJ1-2
cdr3_aa: CASRETGGRRGYTF
cdr3_nt: TGTGCCAGCCGGGAGACAGGGGGCCGGCGTGGCTACACCTTC

v_call: TRBV6-5
d_call: -
clone_size: -
j_call: TRBJ2-3
cdr3_aa: CASRAMNTQYF
cdr3_nt: TGTGCCAGCAGGGCGATGAATACGCAGTATTTT

v_call: TRBV14
d_call: TRBD2
clone_size: -
j_call: TRBJ2-3
cdr3_aa: CASSQVAGGYNTQYF
cdr3_nt: TGTGCCAGCAGCCAAGTAGCGGGGGGCTATAATACGCAGTATTTT

v_call: TRBV6-1
d_call: -
clone_size: -
j_call: TRBJ1-1
cdr3_aa: CASSEGWAILF
cdr3_nt: TGTGCCAGCAGTGAAGGTTGGGCGATCCTCTTT